The 17 T cell receptor beta chains reported below all come from one sample, sequenced in a study of Ad26.COV2.S vaccination and SARS-CoV-2 variants. As for treatment: 15 to 20 received Ad26.COV2.S at low or high dose, single or two shots; roughly 5 received placebo; per-sample allocation not given. Each sample was drawn 63 days after the first injection (of vaccine or placebo). Generated by immunoSEQ multiplex PCR, the TCRdb table keeps only in-frame clones and is missing some. The table has around 450,000 clones, approximately 90% seen once. The sequenced sample was peripheral blood, obtained in a trial of Ad26.COV2.S vaccine versus placebo. Receptors originate from a person aged 18 to 65 who received the Ad26.COV2.S COVID-19 vaccine or a placebo.

This sequence joins TRBV5-1 and TRBJ1-6, with 8 bases aligning to TRBD1. Germline assignment: CDR1 SGHRS and CDR2 YFSETQ. The ends lost 0 bases at V and 9 bases at J; junction bases unmatched: 5. The CDR3 extends over 15 amino acids. In nucleotides, the CDR3 is TGCGCCAGCAGCTTGGTGACAGGGGATCTTTCACCCCTCCACTTT. It translates to CASSLVTGDLSPLHF.

This clone was detected once. V and J are TRBV7-9 and TRBJ1-6; D call uncertain. The CDR3 extends over 14 amino acids. Trimming took 5 bases from V and 7 from J, leaving 12 bases between them. Germline CDR1 SEHNR, CDR2 FQNEAQ (reference sequence). CDR3 coding DNA: TGTGCCAGCAGCGATGGGATAAAAAATTCACCCCTCCACTTT. Protein product: CASSDGIKNSPLHF. The whole variable domain, filled in from reference TRBV7-9 and TRBJ1-6, reads DTGVSQNPRHKITKRGQNVTFRCDPISEHNRLYWYRQTLGQGPEFLTYFQNEAQLEKSRLLSDRFSAERPKGSFSTLEIQRTEQGDSAMYLCASSDGIKNSPLHFGNGTRLTVT.

The chain recombines TRBV19 with TRBJ2-3, with no clear D. The CDR3 extends over 14 amino acids. Trimming took 5 bases from V and 0 from J, leaving 9 bases between them. CDR1 and CDR2 from the germline V gene are LNHDA and SQIVND (reference sequence). CDR3 residues: CASSPSRSTDTQYF. The DNA of the CDR3 is TGTGCCAGTAGTCCCAGCCGAAGCACAGATACGCAGTATTTT.

With respect to this clone: Other nucleotide sequences from this sample produce the same CDR3. V gene TRBV28 combines with J gene TRBJ2-5, with D perhaps matching TRBD1 (6 bases). CDR1 MDHEN and CDR2 SYDVKM come from the germline V gene. There are 13 residues in the CDR3. The ends were cut back, 3 bases at V and 5 bases at J, with 10 bases in the middle. The CDR3 DNA reads as TGTGCCAGCAGTTTTGGGGGCGGGGAGACCCAGTACTTC. It is translated as CASSFGGGETQYF.

CDR3 nucleotide sequence: TGTGCCAGCAGCTTAGTGGACGGGTACGAGCAGTACTTC. This codes for CASSLVDGYEQYF. The chain joins TRBV7-9 to TRBJ2-7; D call uncertain. Germline V gene data show CDR1 as SEHNR and CDR2 as FQNEAQ (reference sequence). This CDR3 is built from 13 residues. V gave up 1 base and J gave up 4 bases, with 8 bases separating them.

This chain links TRBV6-2 or TRBV6-3 with TRBJ2-7; tentatively, D is TRBD2 (5 bases). The germline V and J ends were trimmed by 4 bases and 0 bases, with 16 bases remaining between them. Germline CDR1 MNHEY, CDR2 SVGEGT. The CDR3 sequence is 16 residues long. CDR3 amino acids: CASSSPPGSYSYEQYF. DNA of the CDR3: TGTGCCAGCAGTTCCCCTCCGGGATCCTACTCCTACGAGCAGTACTTC.

This chain connects TRBV4-1 to TRBJ1-4, with TRBD1 matching 8 bases. The V and J ends lost 5 bases and 8 bases, in that order; junction bases with no gene match: 13. Germline CDR1 is MGHRA and CDR2 is YSYEKL. The CDR3 has 16 amino acids. CDR3 coding DNA: TGCGCCAGCAGCTATATTCCGGGACAGGTGGGGGAAAAACTGTTTTTT. Translated, it gives CASSYIPGQVGEKLFF.

The chain recombines TRBV25-1 with TRBJ2-5; 11 nucleotides align to TRBD2. CDR1 is MGHDK and CDR2 is SYGVNS in the germline V gene. The CDR3 totals 16 residues. Trimming at V came to 3 bases and at J to 5 bases, leaving 8 bases not matched to a gene. This chain's CDR3 is CASSDALAGEEETQYF. In DNA form, the CDR3 reads TGTGCCAGCAGTGACGCACTAGCGGGGGAGGAGGAGACCCAGTACTTC.

The rearrangement links TRBV4-2 to TRBJ1-3; D gene uncertain. The germline V gene has CDR1 LGHNA and CDR2 YNFKEQ. CDR3 size: 15 residues. V was clipped by 0 bases and J by 4 bases, with 10 bases between them. The CDR3 DNA sequence: TGTGCCAGCAGCCAAGATCTAGGCGGGGGAAACACCATATATTTT. Protein sequence: CASSQDLGGGNTIYF.

The J gene is TRBJ2-1, the V gene TRBV9; 7 bases align to TRBD1. The CDR3 has 13 residues. Germline V gives CDR1 SGDLS, CDR2 YYNGEE. V gave up 1 base and J gave up 10 bases; unmatched junction bases: 5. This CDR3 is CASSVLTGEEQFF. The CDR3 coding sequence is TGTGCCAGCAGCGTACTAACAGGGGAGGAGCAGTTCTTC. Drawing the rest from reference TRBV9 and TRBJ2-1, the complete variable domain is DSGVTQTPKHLITATGQRVTLRCSPRSGDLSVYWYQQSLDQGLQFLIQYYNGEERAKGNILERFSAQQFPDLHSELNLSSLELGDSALYFCASSVLTGEEQFFGPGTRLTVL.

This sequence joins TRBV28 and TRBJ1-4; D gene ambiguous. V shed 5 bases and J shed 4 bases, with 14 bases lying between them. Per germline, CDR1 MDHEN and CDR2 SYDVKM. The CDR3 consists of 15 residues. CDR3 in DNA: TGTGCCAGCAGTACCCCCCTTACCGTTAATGAAAAACTGTTTTTT. Translation: CASSTPLTVNEKLFF.

The chain is built from TRBV9 and TRBJ2-1; D unresolved. Per the germline V gene, CDR1 is SGDLS and CDR2 is YYNGEE. V was cut by 0 bases and J by 8 bases, with 12 bases left in between. CDR3 length: 14 residues. The CDR3 coding sequence is TGTGCCAGCAGCGTAGCGGTCCTAACCCATGAGCAGTTCTTC. Protein sequence: CASSVAVLTHEQFF.

This clone showed up just a few times. The V call is TRBV30, the J call TRBJ1-3; D call uncertain. The CDR3 is made up of 13 amino acids. The germline V gene encodes CDR1 GTSNPN and CDR2 SVGIG (reference sequence). Deletions cut 1 base from V and 3 bases from J, with 7 bases between. The CDR3 DNA sequence: TGTGCCTGGAGTGCCGGGGATGGAAACACCATATATTTT. Translated: CAWSAGDGNTIYF.

The V gene is TRBV15, the J gene TRBJ2-1; D may be TRBD2 (6 bases). V lost 0 bases to trimming and J lost 8 bases, with 11 bases between them. The CDR3 is 14 residues long. CDR1 and CDR2 (germline): LNHNV, YYDKDF (reference sequence). In DNA, the CDR3 is TGTGCCACCAGCAGAGATCTGGGAGGTGATGAGCAGTTCTTC. This sequence encodes CATSRDLGGDEQFF.

This clone was seen a handful of times. CDR3 sequence (DNA): TGTGCCAGCATGGATTGGGGGCGGGGAGAAAAACTGTTTTTT. It yields the protein CASMDWGRGEKLFF. The rearrangement joins TRBV6-5 to TRBJ1-4; weak D call: TRBD1 (6 bases). Germline assignment: CDR1 MNHEY and CDR2 SVGAGI. The CDR3 extends over 14 amino acids. V lost 7 bases to trimming and J lost 8 bases, with 17 bases between them.

The chain couples TRBV25-1 to TRBJ2-2; no reliable D call. V was pared by 11 bases and J by 1 base, with 11 bases between. CDR1 is MGHDK and CDR2 is SYGVNS in the germline V gene. The CDR3 is 13 residues long. As DNA, the CDR3 is TGTGCCTCCCAGACTGTGAACACCGGGGAGCTGTTTTTT. Residues: CASQTVNTGELFF.

J is TRBJ1-2 and V is TRBV7-9, with 11 bases matching TRBD1. V shed 8 bases and J 4 bases; nucleotides not matched to a gene: 12. The CDR3 consists of 16 residues. CDR1 is SEHNR, CDR2 FQNEAQ, per germline (reference sequence). This CDR3 is CASSKGQGGPLYGYTF. CDR3 nucleotides: TGTGCCAGCTCCAAGGGACAGGGGGGCCCCCTCTATGGCTACACCTTC.